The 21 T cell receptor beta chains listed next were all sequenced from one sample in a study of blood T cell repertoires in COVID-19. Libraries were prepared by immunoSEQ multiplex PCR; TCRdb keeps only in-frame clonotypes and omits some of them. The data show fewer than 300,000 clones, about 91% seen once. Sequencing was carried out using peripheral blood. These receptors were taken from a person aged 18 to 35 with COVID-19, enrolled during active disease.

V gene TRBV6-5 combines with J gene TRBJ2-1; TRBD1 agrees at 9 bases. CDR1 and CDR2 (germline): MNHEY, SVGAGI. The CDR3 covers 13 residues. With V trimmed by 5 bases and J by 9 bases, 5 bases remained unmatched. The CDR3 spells CASSRTGGVEQFF. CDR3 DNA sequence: TGTGCCAGCAGTAGAACAGGGGGCGTTGAGCAGTTCTTC.

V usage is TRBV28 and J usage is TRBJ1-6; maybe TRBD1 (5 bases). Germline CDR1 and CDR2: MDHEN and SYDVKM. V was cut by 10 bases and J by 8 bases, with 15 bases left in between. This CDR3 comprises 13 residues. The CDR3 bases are TGTGCCACCAAGGGGTATGGTGATTCACCCCTCCACTTT. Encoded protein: CATKGYGDSPLHF.

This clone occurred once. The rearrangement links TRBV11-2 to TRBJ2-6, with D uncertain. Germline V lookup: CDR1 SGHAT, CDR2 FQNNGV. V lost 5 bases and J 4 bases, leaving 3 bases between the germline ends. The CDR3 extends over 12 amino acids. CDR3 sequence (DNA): TGTGCCAGCAGCCTAGGGGCCAACGTCCTGACTTTC. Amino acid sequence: CASSLGANVLTF.

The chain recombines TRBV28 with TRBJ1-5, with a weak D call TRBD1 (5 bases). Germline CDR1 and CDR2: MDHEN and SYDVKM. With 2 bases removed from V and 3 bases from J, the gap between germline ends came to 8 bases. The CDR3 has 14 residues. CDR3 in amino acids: CASSLGGNNQPQHF. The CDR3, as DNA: TGTGCCAGCAGTTTAGGGGGGAACAATCAGCCCCAGCATTTT.

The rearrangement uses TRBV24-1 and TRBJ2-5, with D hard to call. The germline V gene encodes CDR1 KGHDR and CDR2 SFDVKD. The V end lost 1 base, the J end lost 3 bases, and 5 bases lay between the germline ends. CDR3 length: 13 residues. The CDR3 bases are TGTGCCACCAGTGATTTAAGCGAAGAGACCCAGTACTTC. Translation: CATSDLSEETQYF.

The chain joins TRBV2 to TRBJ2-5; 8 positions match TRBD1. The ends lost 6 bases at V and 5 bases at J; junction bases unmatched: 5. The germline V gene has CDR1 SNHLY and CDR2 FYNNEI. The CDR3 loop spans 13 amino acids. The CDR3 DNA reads TGTGCCAGCAGGGGTGGACAGGGCGAGACCCAGTACTTC. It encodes CASRGGQGETQYF.

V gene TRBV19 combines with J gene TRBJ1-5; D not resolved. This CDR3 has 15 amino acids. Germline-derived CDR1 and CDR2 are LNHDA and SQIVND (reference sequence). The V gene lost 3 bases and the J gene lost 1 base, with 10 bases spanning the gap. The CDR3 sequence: CASSMAGLSNQPQHF. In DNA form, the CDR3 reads TGTGCCAGTAGTATGGCCGGGTTAAGCAATCAGCCCCAGCATTTT.

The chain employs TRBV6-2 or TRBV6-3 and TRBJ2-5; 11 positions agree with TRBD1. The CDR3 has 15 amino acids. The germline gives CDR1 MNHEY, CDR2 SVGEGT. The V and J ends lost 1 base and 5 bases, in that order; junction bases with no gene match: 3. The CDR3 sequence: CASSYFGQGAETQYF. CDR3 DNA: TGTGCCAGCAGTTACTTCGGACAGGGGGCCGAGACCCAGTACTTC.

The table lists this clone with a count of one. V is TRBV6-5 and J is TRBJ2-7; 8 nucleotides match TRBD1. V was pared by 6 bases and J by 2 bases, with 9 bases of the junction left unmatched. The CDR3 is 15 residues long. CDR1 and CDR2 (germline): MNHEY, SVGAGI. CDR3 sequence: CASRPDRGIAYEQYF. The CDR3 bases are TGTGCCAGCAGACCCGACAGGGGAATTGCCTACGAGCAGTACTTC.

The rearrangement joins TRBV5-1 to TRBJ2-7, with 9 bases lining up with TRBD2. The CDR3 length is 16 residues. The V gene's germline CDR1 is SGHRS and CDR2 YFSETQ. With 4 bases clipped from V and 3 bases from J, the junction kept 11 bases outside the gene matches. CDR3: CASSPKLAGENYEQYF. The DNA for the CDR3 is TGCGCCAGCAGCCCGAAATTAGCGGGAGAGAACTACGAGCAGTACTTC.

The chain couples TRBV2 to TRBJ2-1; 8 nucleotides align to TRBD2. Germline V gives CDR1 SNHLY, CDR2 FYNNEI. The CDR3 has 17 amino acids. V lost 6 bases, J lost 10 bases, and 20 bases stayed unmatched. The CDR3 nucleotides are TGTGCCAGCAGCCGTAGCGGGACTGTCCCCAGCCCACGGGAGCAGTTCTTC. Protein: CASSRSGTVPSPREQFF.

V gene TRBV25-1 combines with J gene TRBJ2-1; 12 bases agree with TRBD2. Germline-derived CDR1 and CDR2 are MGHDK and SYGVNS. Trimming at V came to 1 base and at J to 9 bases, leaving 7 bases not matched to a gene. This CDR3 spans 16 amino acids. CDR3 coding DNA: TGTGCCAGCAGTGAATTGGCTAGCGGGAGGGCCGGTGAGCAGTTCTTC. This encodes CASSELASGRAGEQFF.

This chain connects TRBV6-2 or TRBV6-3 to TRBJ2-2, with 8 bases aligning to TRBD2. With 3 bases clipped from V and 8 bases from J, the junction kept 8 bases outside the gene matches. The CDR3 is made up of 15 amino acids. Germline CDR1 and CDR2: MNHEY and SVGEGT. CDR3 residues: CASSYSGLVVGELFF. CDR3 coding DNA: TGTGCCAGCAGTTATTCGGGACTAGTAGTAGGGGAGCTGTTTTTT.

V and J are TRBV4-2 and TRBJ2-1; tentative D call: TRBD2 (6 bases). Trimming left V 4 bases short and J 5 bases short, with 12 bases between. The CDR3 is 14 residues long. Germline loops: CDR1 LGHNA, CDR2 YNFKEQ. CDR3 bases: TGTGCCAGCAGCCGGCAGGGAGGTAACAATGAGCAGTTCTTC. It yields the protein CASSRQGGNNEQFF.

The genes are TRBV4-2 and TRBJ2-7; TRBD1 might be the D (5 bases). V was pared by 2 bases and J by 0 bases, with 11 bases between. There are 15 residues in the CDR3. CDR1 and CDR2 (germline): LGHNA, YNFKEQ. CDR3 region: CASSQQVGVSYEQYF. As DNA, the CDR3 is TGTGCCAGCAGCCAACAAGTAGGGGTCTCCTACGAGCAGTACTTC.

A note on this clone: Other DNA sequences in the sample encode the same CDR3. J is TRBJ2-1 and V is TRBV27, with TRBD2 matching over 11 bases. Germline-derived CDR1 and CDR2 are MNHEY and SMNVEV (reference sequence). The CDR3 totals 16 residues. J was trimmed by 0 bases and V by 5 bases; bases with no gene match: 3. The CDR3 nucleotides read TGTGCCAGCAGTCGAACTAGCGGGAGCTCCTACAATGAGCAGTTCTTC. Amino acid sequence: CASSRTSGSSYNEQFF.

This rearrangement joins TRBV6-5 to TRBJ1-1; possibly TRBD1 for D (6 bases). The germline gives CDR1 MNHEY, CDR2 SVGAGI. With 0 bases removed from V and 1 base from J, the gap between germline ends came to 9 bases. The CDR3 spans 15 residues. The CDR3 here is CASSYSATGNTEAFF. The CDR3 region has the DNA TGTGCCAGCAGTTACTCCGCGACAGGGAACACTGAAGCTTTCTTT.

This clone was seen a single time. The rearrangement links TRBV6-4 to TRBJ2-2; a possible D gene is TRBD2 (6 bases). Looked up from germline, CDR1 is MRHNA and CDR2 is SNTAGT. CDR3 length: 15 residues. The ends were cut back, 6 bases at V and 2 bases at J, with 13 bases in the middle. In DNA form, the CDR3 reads TGTGCCAGCAGACCGAAGGGGACTAACACCGGGGAGCTGTTTTTT. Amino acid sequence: CASRPKGTNTGELFF.

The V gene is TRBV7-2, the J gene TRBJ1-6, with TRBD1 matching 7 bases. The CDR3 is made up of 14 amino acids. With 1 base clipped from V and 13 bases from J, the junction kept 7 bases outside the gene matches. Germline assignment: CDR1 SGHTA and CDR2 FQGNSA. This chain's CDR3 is CASSLVGQESPLHF. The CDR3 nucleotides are TGTGCCAGCAGCTTAGTAGGACAGGAGAGTCCCCTCCACTTT.

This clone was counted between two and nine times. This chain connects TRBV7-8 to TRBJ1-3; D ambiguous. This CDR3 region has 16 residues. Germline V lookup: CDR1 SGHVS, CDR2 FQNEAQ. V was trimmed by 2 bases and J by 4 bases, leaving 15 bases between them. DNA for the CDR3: TGTGCCAGCAGCTTACCCCTCTCTACGTCGGGAAACACCATATATTTT. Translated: CASSLPLSTSGNTIYF.

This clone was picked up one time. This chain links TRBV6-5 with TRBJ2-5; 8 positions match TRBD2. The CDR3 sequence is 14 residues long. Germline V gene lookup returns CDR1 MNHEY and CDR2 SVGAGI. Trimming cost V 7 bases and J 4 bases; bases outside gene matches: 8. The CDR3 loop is CASTRGGDIETQYF. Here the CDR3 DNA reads TGTGCCAGCACCCGGGGGGGGGACATAGAGACCCAGTACTTC.